This TCR beta chain originates from a study of T cell repertoires in cytomegalovirus infection. Across the whole study: Public TCR beta signatures indicated both CMV infection and matching HLA type.

This clonotype occurred a few times. Its antigen is still unknown. Per the germline V gene, CDR1 is DFQATT and CDR2 is SNEGSKA (reference sequence). With 6 bases clipped from V and 3 bases from J, the junction kept 10 bases outside the gene matches. The CDR3 has 15 residues. TCRdb called the reads again in MiXCR, with one record for every CDR3 protein. The table lists 680,000 or so distinct CDR3 sequences, about a third of them singletons. Findings and limits, study-wide: Ex vivo, HLA-C-restricted CMV-specific TCR beta clonotypes prevailed over the rest of the response. Cumulative public TCR beta family frequency identified carriers of CMV plus the relevant HLA.

This chain connects TRBV20-1 to TRBJ2-1, with 8 bases aligning to TRBD2. The specimen was PBMCs. The receptor was isolated from a human donor in good health (CMV status not recorded). Some clones in this sample may be carry-over from other donors' samples. Written as DNA, the CDR3 is TGCAGTGCCCACTCCGGGACTAGTGGCTACAATGAGCAGTTCTTC. This codes for CSAHSGTSGYNEQFF.